This paragraph covers one T cell receptor (beta chain) sequence. The sample is drawn from a study of OX40 agonist ivuxolimab in advanced cancers. The assay was immunoSEQ multiplex PCR, and TCRdb's table has in-frame clones only and misses some. Of some 49,000 clones in the sample, approximately 91% were seen once. The CDR3 spans 14 residues. Per germline, CDR1 SGHVS and CDR2 FQNEAQ. The V end lost 6 bases, the J end lost 3 bases, and 15 bases lay between the germline ends. The sequence was collected from an adult with an advanced solid tumor such as melanoma, head and neck, liver or kidney cancer. The V call is TRBV7-8, the J call TRBJ2-7; D assignment may be TRBD1 or TRBD2 (5 bases each). Here the sequenced sample was CD4+ or CD8+ T cells sorted from blood, taken in a trial of the OX40 agonist ivuxolimab. The CDR3 DNA sequence: TGTGCCAGCAGGTCAGGGACCATCCTCTACGAGCAGTACTTC. It is translated as CASRSGTILYEQYF. The full variable domain, completed using reference TRBV7-8 and TRBJ2-7, is GAGVSQSPRYKVAKRGQDVALRCDPISGHVSLFWYQQALGQGPEFLTYFQNEAQLDKSGLPSDRFFAERPEGSVSTLKIQRTQQEDSAVYLCASRSGTILYEQYFGPGTRLTVT.